A selection of T cell receptor beta chains follows, all from one sample in a study of T cells after yellow fever vaccination. TCRdb re-analysed the 5' RACE reads in MiXCR, keeping a single row per CDR3 protein. The sample carries around 46,000 distinct CDR3 sequences, 7% to 8.5% recorded once. Sequenced here: CD8+ T cells sorted from PBMCs, sampled less than 18 days after the first yellow fever vaccination. The receptors here all came from a man aged 18 to 29 who received the YFV17D yellow fever vaccine. The CDR3 runs from the conserved cysteine through the conserved F or W. The D gene is left open where the match is weak. Clone size, where shown, is once, few, many, or a class for clones that have expanded.

j_call | d_call | clone_size | v_call | cdr3_nt | cdr3_aa
TRBJ1-4 | TRBD1 | many | TRBV12-3/TRBV12-4 | TGTGCCAGCAGTTCCTCGACAGGGAGTAATGAAAAACTGTTTTTT | CASSSSTGSNEKLFF
TRBJ1-2 | TRBD1 | many | TRBV4-3 | TGCGCCAGCAGCCAAGATATGGCGCAGGGGGCCGCTGGCTACACCTTC | CASSQDMAQGAAGYTF
TRBJ2-7 | . | many | TRBV20-1 | TGCAGTGCACGACGGACGAACTCCTACGAGCAGTACTTC | CSARRTNSYEQYF
TRBJ1-5 | . | many | TRBV19 | TGTGCCAGCGCCCCGGACGCCTATCAGCCCCAGCATTTT | CASAPDAYQPQHF
TRBJ2-6 | . | many | TRBV27 | TGTGCCAGCAGATTTGCAGCGGTATCTGGGGCCAACGTCCTGACTTTC | CASRFAAVSGANVLTF
TRBJ2-7 | . | many | TRBV6-5 | TGTGCCAGCAGTTACTCGCCCCGGACGGTGGTTACGGAGCAGTACTTC | CASSYSPRTVVTEQYF
TRBJ2-3 | . | many | TRBV28 | TGTGCCAGCAGTTTGGACGGACGGGGAGATACGCAGTATTTT | CASSLDGRGDTQYF
TRBJ1-6 | . | . | TRBV23-1 | TGCGCCAGCAGGACGGGGCAGCCCCCGATTTCACCCCTCCACTTT | CASRTGQPPISPLHF
TRBJ2-5 | . | many | TRBV27 | TGTGCCAGCAGTTCCCCCGACTGGGGCCAAGAGACCCAGTACTTC | CASSSPDWGQETQYF
TRBJ2-1 | TRBD2 | many | TRBV7-3 | TGTGCCAGCAGCTTATCCAGCGGGGGGCGTCTCGGGGAGCAGTTCTTC | CASSLSSGGRLGEQFF
TRBJ2-3 | TRBD2 | many | TRBV6-4 | TGTGCCAGCAGTGACTCTAGCGGGGGCACAGATACGCAGTATTTT | CASSDSSGGTDTQYF
TRBJ2-7 | TRBD2 | many | TRBV20-1 | TGCAGTGCTGTTCGGACTAGCGGGGTCATTCCCTACGAGCAGTACTTC | CSAVRTSGVIPYEQYF
TRBJ1-1 | . | many | TRBV4-1 | TGCGCCAGCAGCCAGGGAACTGAAGCTTTCTTT | CASSQGTEAFF
TRBJ2-7 | . | many | TRBV6-5 | TGTGCCAGCAGCGGGGGGCAAGTCGCCTACGAGCAGTACTTC | CASSGGQVAYEQYF
TRBJ2-5 | TRBD1 | many | TRBV7-6 | TGTGCCAGCAGCTCAGGGTTGACAGGGAGTAGGGAGACCCAGTACTTC | CASSSGLTGSRETQYF
TRBJ2-1 | . | . | TRBV4-1 | TGCGCCAGCAGCCAAGTTGAGGGGGACTACAATGAGCAGTTCTTC | CASSQVEGDYNEQFF
TRBJ1-5 | . | . | TRBV28 | TGTGCCAGCAGGGCCTTGAATCTCCAGGAGAGACACGAATATAGCAATCAGCCCCAGCATTTT | CASRALNLQERHEYSNQPQHF
TRBJ1-2 | . | many | TRBV6-5 | TGTGCCAGCAGTTACTTTTACGAAATAACTGGGGGTGGCTACACCTTC | CASSYFYEITGGGYTF
TRBJ2-2 | TRBD2 | many | TRBV4-3 | TGCGCCAGCAGCCAAAATCCGGGACTAGAGAACACCGGGGAGCTGTTTTTT | CASSQNPGLENTGELFF
TRBJ1-5 | TRBD1 | many | TRBV4-3 | TGCGCCAGCAGCCAAGATCTGGCAGGGGGCCGGCAGCCCCAGCATTTT | CASSQDLAGGRQPQHF
TRBJ2-7 | TRBD2 | many | TRBV7-6 | TGTGCCAGCAGCTTAGGGCGCGGAGCGGGGACCTACGAGCAGTACTTC | CASSLGRGAGTYEQYF
TRBJ2-2 | . | many | TRBV19 | TGTGCCAGTAGGTCAGGGGCGACCGGGGAGCTGTTTTTT | CASRSGATGELFF
TRBJ2-5 | TRBD2 | . | TRBV7-7 | TGTGCTAGCAGCTCCCAGCTAGCGGGGGGGCTAGAGACCCAGTACTTC | CASSSQLAGGLETQYF
TRBJ2-3 | . | many | TRBV11-2 | TGTGCCAGCAGCTCACAGAGCACAGATACGCAGTATTTT | CASSSQSTDTQYF
TRBJ2-7 | . | few | TRBV4-1 | TGCGCCAGCAGCCAAGTAGGGGACGAGCAGTACTTC | CASSQVGDEQYF
TRBJ2-1 | . | many | TRBV4-1 | TGCGCCAGCAACAGCGTGGGTAGAAACGAGCAGTTCTTC | CASNSVGRNEQFF
TRBJ1-4 | TRBD1 | many | TRBV18 | TGTGCCAGCTCTCTTACCGGGACAGGGATTTATGTCTCAACTAATGAAAAACTGTTTTTT | CASSLTGTGIYVSTNEKLFF
TRBJ1-1 | . | . | TRBV25-1 | TGTGCCAGCAGTAATACAGGGATTGGCACTGAAGCTTTCTTT | CASSNTGIGTEAFF
TRBJ1-1 | TRBD1 | . | TRBV6-1 | TGTGCCAGCAGTCCTCCGGACAGGGCCACTGAAGCTTTCTTT | CASSPPDRATEAFF
TRBJ2-1 | TRBD2 | many | TRBV11-3 | TGTGCCAGCAGCCACAGACTAGCGGGGGGATACAATGAGCAGTTCTTC | CASSHRLAGGYNEQFF
TRBJ2-3 | . | many | TRBV14 | TGTGCCAGCAGCCAAGAGATATGGGACCCCAGAATCACAGATACGCAGTATTTT | CASSQEIWDPRITDTQYF
TRBJ2-2 | TRBD2 | many | TRBV11-2 | TGTGCCAGCAGCTTGGGGACTAGCGGGGTCTTGTGGGAGCTGTTTTTT | CASSLGTSGVLWELFF
TRBJ2-1 | . | many | TRBV7-3 | TGTGCCAGCAGCTTACTTCGGGGGCCGAATGAGCAGTTCTTC | CASSLLRGPNEQFF
TRBJ2-4 | TRBD2 | many | TRBV9 | TGTGCCAGCAGCTCCCTCGGGGGGGCTGACATTCAGTACTTC | CASSSLGGADIQYF
TRBJ2-7 | TRBD1 | many | TRBV2 | TGTGCCAGCAGGGACCGGTGGACAGGGGTTTACGAGCAGTACTTC | CASRDRWTGVYEQYF
TRBJ1-6 | . | few | TRBV11-2 | TGTGCCAGCAGCTTAGGTCCGGGGACGAATTCACCCCTCCACTTT | CASSLGPGTNSPLHF
TRBJ2-1 | . | . | TRBV4-1 | TGCGCCAGCAGCCAAGATCGTTGGGGCGCGGATGAGCAGTTCTTC | CASSQDRWGADEQFF
TRBJ2-5 | . | many | TRBV5-4 | TGTGCCAGCAGCGCGGCAATGGAGACCCAGTACTTC | CASSAAMETQYF
TRBJ2-3 | TRBD1 | many | TRBV15 | TGTGCCACCGGGCGGACAGGGAGCACAGATACGCAGTATTTT | CATGRTGSTDTQYF
TRBJ2-7 | . | many | TRBV7-2 | TGTGCCAGCAGCTTAGTGGAGGGAGGCTCCTACGAGCAGTACTTC | CASSLVEGGSYEQYF
TRBJ2-3 | . | many | TRBV7-2 | TGTGCCAGCAGCTTATCCCCCCTAGGGACAGATACGCAGTATTTT | CASSLSPLGTDTQYF
TRBJ1-4 | TRBD1 | many | TRBV2 | TGTGCCAGCAGTGAAGCGAGGGACAGGGGTGGAGAAAAACTGTTTTTT | CASSEARDRGGEKLFF
TRBJ2-3 | . | many | TRBV2 | TGTGCCGTAACCCGGGTGCCTGGCACAGATACGCAGTATTTT | CAVTRVPGTDTQYF